This paragraph reports one TCR beta chain. The sample comes from a study of shared T cell receptors in the human thymus. Here immunoSEQ multiplex PCR was the method, and the copy in TCRdb shows in-frame clones only, minus some. The sample shows hundreds of thousands of clones, over 75% of them seen only once. A further study also used this sample, focusing on human thymus T cells. As that report states: The donor group consisted of healthy Finnish infants who were having corrective surgery for congenital heart defects. Resections were taken during corrective heart surgery, and the thymus tissue came from these. The authors found apparently biased V and J gene usage in thymic and blood repertoires. Related research described thymic repertoires that were highly overlapping among unrelated individuals.

The TCR comes from a boy younger than two with a congenital heart defect. Input material: thymocytes.

The CDR3, as DNA: TGTGCCAGCAGTGAGAGACTAGCGGGGGACGATACGCAGTATTTT. Residues: CASSERLAGDDTQYF. This rearrangement joins TRBV6-1 to TRBJ2-3, with 12 bases identical to TRBD2. V dropped 3 bases and J dropped 6; count of bases not matched to a gene: 4. CDR1 is MNHNS and CDR2 is SASEGT in the germline V gene. The CDR3 is made up of 15 amino acids.